This TCR beta chain derives from a study of beta chain features in type 1 diabetes. Overall study: On cell yields, gender and age, patients and healthy donors were similar. Cells sorted and examined across all samples totaled 90 million to 120 million.

As to this clone: Its target is unknown.

Germline CDR1 is SGHRS and CDR2 is YFSETQ. This CDR3 has 12 residues. Trimming removed 4 bases from V and 3 bases from J, with 8 bases in between. Study results and limitations: There was a moderate but significant shortening of TCRB CDR3s in all four CD4+ subsets of Type 1 diabetes patients.

Sequencing targeted expressed TCRB transcripts, as all isolated RNA had been reverse transcribed. The protocol was immunoSEQ multiplex PCR, while the TCRdb copy is restricted to in-frame clones and leaves out a portion. The sample includes hundreds of thousands of clones, roughly an eighth seen only once; the top ten take less than 0.025%. The TCR sequence derives from a man between 18 and 29 years old with type 1 diabetes. Sequencing was carried out using naive CD4+ T cells from blood. The chain joins TRBV5-1 to TRBJ2-7, with D uncertain. This CDR3 is CASSVDGYEQYF. Written as DNA, the CDR3 is TGCGCCAGCAGCGTTGACGGCTACGAGCAGTACTTC. The full variable domain, rest sourced from reference TRBV5-1 and TRBJ2-7, is KAGVTQTPRYLIKTRGQQVTLSCSPISGHRSVSWYQQTPGQGLQFLFEYFSETQRNKGNFPGRFSGRQFSNSRSEMNVSTLELGDSALYLCASSVDGYEQYFGPGTRLTVT.